This T cell receptor beta chain emerged from a study of blood T cell repertoires in COVID-19. The wider study: Samples taken during acute and convalescent COVID-19 were collected in the United States, Italy and Spain. Nucleic acid was either cDNA or gDNA, and it came from T cells, B-cell-depleted T cells, or PBMCs.

Assay: immunoSEQ multiplex PCR; the TCRdb copy retains only in-frame clones and omits some. The data contain some 30,000 clones, approximately 86% of them singletons. From germline, CDR1 is KGHSH and CDR2 LQKENI. This CDR3 comprises 17 residues. V shed 6 bases and J 0 bases; nucleotides not matched to a gene: 9. This TCR was recovered from a woman older than 75 with active or convalescent COVID-19. The chain carries TRBV18 and TRBJ2-2, with 8 bases matching TRBD2. Sequenced sample: peripheral blood. This chain's CDR3 is CASSLVGAGANTGELFF. The CDR3 nucleotides are TGTGCCAGCTCGCTAGTGGGAGCGGGGGCGAACACCGGGGAGCTGTTTTTT.